This T cell receptor beta chain is drawn from a study of T cell responses to AZD1222 COVID-19 vaccine. Germline CDR1 reads LNHDA; CDR2 reads SQIVND (reference sequence). This CDR3 region has 13 residues. V lost 4 bases and J 8 bases, leaving 13 bases between the germline ends. Measured with immunoSEQ multiplex PCR; TCRdb has only the in-frame clones, and not every one. The data hold 120,000 to 150,000 clones, with about 91% observed a single time. This clonotype was sampled from an adult in good health. The source material was peripheral blood, sampled on day 0 of AZD1222 vaccination. The chain links TRBV19 to TRBJ2-3, with D possibly matching TRBD1 (6 bases). The CDR3 is CASSNPGVGTQYF. The CDR3 DNA follows: TGTGCCAGTAGTAATCCAGGGGTGGGTACGCAGTATTTT.